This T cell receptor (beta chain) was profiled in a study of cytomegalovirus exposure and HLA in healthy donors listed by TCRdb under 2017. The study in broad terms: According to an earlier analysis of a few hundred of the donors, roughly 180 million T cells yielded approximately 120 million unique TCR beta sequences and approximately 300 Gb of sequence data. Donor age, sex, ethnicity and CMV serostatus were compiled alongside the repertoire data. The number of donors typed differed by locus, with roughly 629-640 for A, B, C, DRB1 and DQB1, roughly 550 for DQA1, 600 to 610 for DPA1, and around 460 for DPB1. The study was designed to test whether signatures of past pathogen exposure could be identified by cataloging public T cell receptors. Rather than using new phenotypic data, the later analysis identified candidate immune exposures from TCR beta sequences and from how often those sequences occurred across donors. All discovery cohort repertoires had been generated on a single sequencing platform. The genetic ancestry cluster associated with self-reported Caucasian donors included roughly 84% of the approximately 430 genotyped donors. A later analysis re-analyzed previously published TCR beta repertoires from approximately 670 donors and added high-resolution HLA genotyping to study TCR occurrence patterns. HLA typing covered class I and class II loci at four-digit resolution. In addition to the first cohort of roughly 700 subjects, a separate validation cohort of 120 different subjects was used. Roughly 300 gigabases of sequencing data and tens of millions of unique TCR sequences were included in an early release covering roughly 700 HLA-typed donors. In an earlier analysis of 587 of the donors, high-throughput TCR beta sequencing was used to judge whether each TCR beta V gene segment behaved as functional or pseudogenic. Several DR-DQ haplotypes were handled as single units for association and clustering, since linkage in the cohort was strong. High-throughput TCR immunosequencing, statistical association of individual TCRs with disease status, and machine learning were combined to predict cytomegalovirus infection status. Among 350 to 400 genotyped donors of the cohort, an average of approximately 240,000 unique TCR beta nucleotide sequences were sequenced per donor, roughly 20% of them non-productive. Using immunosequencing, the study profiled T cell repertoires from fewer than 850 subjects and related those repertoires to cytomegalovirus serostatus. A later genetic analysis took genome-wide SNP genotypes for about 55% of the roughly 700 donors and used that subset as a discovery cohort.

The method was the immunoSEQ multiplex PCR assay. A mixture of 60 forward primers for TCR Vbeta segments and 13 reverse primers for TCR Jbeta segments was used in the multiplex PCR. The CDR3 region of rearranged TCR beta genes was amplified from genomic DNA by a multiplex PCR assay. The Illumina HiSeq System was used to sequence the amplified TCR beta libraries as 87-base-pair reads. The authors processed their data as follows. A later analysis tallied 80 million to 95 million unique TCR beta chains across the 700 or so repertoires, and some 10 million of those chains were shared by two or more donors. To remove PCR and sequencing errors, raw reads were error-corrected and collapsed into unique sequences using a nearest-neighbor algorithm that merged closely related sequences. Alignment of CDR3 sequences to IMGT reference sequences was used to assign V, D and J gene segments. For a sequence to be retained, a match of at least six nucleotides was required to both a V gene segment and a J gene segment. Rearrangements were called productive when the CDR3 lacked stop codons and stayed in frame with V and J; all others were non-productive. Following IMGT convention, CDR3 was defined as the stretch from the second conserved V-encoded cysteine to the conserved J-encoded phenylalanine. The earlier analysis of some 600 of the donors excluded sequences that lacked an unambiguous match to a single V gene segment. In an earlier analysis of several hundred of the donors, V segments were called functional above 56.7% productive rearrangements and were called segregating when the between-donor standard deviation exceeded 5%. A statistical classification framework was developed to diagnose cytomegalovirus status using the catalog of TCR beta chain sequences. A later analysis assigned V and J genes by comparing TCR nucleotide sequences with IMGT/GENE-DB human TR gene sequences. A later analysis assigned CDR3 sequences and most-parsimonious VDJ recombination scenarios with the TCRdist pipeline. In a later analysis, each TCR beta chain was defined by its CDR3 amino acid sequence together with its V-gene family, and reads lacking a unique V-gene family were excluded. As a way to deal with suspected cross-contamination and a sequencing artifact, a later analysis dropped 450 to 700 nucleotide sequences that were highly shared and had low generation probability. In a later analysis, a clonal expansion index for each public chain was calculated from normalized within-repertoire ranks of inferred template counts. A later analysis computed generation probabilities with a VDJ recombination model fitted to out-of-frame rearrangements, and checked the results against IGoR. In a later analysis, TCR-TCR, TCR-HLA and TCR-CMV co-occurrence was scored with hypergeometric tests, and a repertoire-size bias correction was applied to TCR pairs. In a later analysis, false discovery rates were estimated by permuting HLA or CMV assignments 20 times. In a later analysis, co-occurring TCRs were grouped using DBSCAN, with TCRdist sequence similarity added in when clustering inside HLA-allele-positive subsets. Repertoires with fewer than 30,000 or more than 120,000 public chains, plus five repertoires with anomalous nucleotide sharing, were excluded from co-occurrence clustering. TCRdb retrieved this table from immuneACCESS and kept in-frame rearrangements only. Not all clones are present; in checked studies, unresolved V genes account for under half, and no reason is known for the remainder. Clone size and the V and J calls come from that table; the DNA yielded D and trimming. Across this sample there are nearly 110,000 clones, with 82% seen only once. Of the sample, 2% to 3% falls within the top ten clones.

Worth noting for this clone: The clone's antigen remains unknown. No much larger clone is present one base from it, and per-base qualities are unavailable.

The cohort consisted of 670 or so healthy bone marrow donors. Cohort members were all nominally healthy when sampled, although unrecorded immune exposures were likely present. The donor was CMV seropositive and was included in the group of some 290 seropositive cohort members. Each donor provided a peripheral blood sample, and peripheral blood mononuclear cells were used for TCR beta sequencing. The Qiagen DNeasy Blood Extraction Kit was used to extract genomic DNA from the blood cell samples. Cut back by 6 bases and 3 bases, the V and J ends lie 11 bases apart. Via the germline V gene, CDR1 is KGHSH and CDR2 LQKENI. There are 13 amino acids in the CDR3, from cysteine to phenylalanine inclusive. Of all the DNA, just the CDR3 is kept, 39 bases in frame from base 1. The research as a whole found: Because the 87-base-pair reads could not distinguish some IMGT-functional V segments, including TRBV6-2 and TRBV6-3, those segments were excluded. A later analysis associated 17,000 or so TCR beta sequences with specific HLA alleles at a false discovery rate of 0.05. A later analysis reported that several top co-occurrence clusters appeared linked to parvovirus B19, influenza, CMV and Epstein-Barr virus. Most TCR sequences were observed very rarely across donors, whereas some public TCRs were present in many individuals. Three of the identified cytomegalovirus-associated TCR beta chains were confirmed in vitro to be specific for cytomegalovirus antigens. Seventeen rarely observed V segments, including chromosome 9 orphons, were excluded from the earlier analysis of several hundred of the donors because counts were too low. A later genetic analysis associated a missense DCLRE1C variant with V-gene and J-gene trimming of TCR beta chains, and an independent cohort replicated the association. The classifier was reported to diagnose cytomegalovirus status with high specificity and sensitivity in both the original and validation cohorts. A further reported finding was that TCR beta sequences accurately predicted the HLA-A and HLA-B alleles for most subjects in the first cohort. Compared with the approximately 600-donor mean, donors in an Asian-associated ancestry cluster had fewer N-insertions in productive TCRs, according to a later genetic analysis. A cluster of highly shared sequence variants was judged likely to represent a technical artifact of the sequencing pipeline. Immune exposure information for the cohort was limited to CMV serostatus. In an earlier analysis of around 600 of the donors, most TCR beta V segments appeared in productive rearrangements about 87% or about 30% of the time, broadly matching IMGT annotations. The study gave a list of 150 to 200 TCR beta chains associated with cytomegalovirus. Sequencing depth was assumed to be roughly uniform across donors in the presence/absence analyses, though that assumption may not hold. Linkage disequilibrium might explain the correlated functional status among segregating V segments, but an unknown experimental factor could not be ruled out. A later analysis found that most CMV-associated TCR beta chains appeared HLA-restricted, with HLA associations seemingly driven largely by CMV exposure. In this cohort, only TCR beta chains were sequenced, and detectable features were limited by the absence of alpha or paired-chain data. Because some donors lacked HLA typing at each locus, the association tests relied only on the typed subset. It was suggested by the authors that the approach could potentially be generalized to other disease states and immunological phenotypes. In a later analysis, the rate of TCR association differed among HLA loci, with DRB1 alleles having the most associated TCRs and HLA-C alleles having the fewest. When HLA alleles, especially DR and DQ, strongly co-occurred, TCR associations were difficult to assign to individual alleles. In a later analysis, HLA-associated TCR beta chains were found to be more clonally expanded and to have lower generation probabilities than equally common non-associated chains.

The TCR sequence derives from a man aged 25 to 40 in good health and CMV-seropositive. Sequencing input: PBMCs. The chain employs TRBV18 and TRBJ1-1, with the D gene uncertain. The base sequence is TGTGCCAGCTCGCCTAACAGAGACACTGAAGCTTTCTTT. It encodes CASSPNRDTEAFF.